The TCR beta chain under discussion was sequenced for a study of T cell responses to AZD1222 COVID-19 vaccine. Whole-study context: Investigators merged groups given second doses at roughly 4 or roughly 12 weeks. General study points: At baseline, just a handful of AZD1222 recipients tested seropositive.

Generated by immunoSEQ multiplex PCR, the TCRdb table keeps only in-frame clones and is missing some. The table includes around 130,000 clones, 93% detected once. This clone appeared a single time. Its antigen is unknown. The CDR3 is 14 residues long. V lost 4 bases to trimming and J lost 2 bases, with 11 bases between them. Germline V gives CDR1 SGHAT, CDR2 FQNNGV. This clonotype originated in an adult in good health. This specimen consisted of peripheral blood, obtained on day 0 of AZD1222 vaccination. The rearrangement uses TRBV11-2 and TRBJ1-1; TRBD1 is a possible D gene (5 bases). The CDR3 DNA reads as TGTGCCAGCAGCTCACTGAGGGGAAACACTGAAGCTTTCTTT. It codes for CASSSLRGNTEAFF. Supplemented by reference TRBV11-2 and TRBJ1-1, the full variable domain reads EAGVAQSPRYKIIEKRQSVAFWCNPISGHATLYWYQQILGQGPKLLIQFQNNGVVDDSQLPKDRFSAERLKGVDSTLKIQPAKLEDSAVYLCASSSLRGNTEAFFGQGTRLTVV.